The source of this T cell receptor (beta chain) is a study of T cell repertoires in cytomegalovirus infection. In the study overall: Based on public TCR beta signatures, there were indications of CMV infection and of a matching HLA type.

This clonotype was counted many times. In germline, CDR1 is MNHEY, CDR2 SVGEGT. J lost 1 base, V lost 3 bases, and 12 bases had no gene match. The CDR3 consists of 18 residues. MiXCR, run by TCRdb on the reads, gives a single entry per CDR3 protein. The sample lists a few hundred thousand distinct CDR3 sequences; about a quarter were seen once. The chain combines TRBV6-2 or TRBV6-3 with TRBJ1-5; 7 bases fit TRBD1. This TCR was sampled from a human donor in good health (CMV status not recorded). Some clones in this sample may be carry-over from other donors' samples. Sequenced sample: PBMCs. CDR3 coding DNA: TGTGCCAGCAGTTATGACAGGGACGCTGGTTTAAGCAATCAGCCCCAGCATTTT. Protein: CASSYDRDAGLSNQPQHF.